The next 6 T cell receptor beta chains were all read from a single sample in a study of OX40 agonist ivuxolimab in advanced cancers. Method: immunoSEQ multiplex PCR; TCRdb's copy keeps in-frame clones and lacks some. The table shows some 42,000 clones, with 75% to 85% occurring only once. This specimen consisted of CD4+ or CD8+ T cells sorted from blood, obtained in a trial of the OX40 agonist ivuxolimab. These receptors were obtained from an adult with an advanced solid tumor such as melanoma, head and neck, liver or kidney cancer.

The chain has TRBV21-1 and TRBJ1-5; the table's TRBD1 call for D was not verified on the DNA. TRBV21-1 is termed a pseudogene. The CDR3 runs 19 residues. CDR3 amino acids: CASSSRVRDRGVPNQPQHF. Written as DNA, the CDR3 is TGTGCCAGCAGCAGCCGGGTTAGGGACAGGGGCGTCCCCAATCAGCCCCAGCATTTT.

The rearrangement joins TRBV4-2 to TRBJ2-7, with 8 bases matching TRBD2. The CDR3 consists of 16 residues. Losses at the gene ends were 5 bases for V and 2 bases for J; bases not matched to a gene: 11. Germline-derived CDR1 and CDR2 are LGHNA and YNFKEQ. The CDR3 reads CASSSRSSGEPYEQYF. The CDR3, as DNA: TGTGCCAGCAGCTCCCGGAGTAGCGGGGAGCCCTACGAGCAGTACTTC.

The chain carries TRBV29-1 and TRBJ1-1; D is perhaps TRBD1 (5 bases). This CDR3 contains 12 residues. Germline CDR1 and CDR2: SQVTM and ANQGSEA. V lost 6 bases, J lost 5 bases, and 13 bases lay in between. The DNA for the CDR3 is TGCAGCGTGGGGGGTGGGGGGACTGAAGCTTTCTTT. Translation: CSVGGGGTEAFF.

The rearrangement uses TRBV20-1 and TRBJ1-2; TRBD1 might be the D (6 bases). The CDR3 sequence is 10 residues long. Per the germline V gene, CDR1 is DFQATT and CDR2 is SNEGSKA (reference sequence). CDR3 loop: CIWTAYGYTF. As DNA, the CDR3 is TGCATCTGGACAGCTTATGGCTACACCTTC.

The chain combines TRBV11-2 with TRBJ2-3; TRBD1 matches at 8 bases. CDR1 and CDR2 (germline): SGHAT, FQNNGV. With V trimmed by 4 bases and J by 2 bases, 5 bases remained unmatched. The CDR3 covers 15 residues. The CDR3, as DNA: TGTGCCAGCAGCTCCGGACAGGGTGACACAGATACGCAGTATTTT. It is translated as CASSSGQGDTDTQYF.

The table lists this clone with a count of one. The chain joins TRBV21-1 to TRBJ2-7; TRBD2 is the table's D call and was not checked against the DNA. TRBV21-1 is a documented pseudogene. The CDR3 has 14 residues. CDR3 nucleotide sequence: TGTGCCAGCATCACCGGGACTAGCGGGTACGAGCAGTACGTC. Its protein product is CASITGTSGYEQYV.